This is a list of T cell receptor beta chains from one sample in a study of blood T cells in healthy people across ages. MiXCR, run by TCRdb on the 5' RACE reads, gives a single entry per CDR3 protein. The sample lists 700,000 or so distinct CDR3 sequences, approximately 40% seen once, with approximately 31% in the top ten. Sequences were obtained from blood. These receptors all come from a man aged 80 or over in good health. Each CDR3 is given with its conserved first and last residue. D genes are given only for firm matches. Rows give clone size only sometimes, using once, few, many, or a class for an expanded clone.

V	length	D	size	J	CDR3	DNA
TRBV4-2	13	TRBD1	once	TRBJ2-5	CVSRQGSQETQYF	TGTGTCAGCAGACAGGGGTCGCAGGAGACCCAGTACTTC
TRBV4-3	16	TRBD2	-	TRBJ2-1	CASSQGTSGAYNEQFF	TGCGCCAGCAGCCAGGGGACTAGCGGGGCCTACAATGAGCAGTTCTTC
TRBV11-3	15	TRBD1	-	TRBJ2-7	CASRSRDRGHDEQYF	TGTGCCAGCAGGTCCCGGGACAGGGGGCATGACGAGCAGTACTTC
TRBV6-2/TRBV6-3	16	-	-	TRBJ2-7	CASSYSRGFDLYEQYF	TGTGCCAGCAGTTACTCGAGGGGTTTTGATCTTTACGAGCAGTACTTC
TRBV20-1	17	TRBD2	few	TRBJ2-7	CSATSPLGGGFSYEQYF	TGCAGTGCTACCTCCCCCCTTGGCGGGGGTTTCTCCTACGAGCAGTACTTC
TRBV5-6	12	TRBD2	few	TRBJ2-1	CASSSLAGVQFF	TGTGCCAGCAGCTCACTAGCGGGAGTGCAGTTCTTC
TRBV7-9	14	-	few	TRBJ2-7	CASSLAVDTGEQYF	TGTGCCAGCAGCTTAGCGGTCGATACGGGGGAGCAGTACTTC
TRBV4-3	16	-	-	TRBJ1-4	CASSQDIGQTNEKLFF	TGCGCCAGCAGCCAAGATATCGGGCAGACTAATGAAAAACTGTTTTTT
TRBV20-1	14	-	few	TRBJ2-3	CSAKFRGGTDTQYF	TGCAGTGCAAAGTTCAGGGGGGGCACAGATACGCAGTATTTT
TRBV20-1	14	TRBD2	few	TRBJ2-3	CSARASGNTDTQYF	TGCAGTGCTAGAGCTAGCGGGAACACAGATACGCAGTATTTT
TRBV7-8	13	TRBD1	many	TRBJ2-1	CASSTGGYNEQFF	TGTGCCAGCAGCACAGGGGGCTACAATGAGCAGTTCTTC
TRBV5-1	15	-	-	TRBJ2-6	CASSLYCSGANVLTF	TGCGCCAGCAGCTTGTACTGTTCTGGGGCCAACGTCCTGACTTTC
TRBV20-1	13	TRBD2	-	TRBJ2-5	CSAVLAAVETQYF	TGCAGTGCTGTACTAGCGGCAGTGGAGACCCAGTACTTC
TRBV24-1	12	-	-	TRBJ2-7	CATSDSYHEQYF	TGTGCCACCAGTGATTCTTATCATGAGCAGTACTTC
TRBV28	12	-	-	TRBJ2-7	CASVTATGEQYF	TGTGCCAGCGTAACGGCCACGGGAGAGCAGTACTTC
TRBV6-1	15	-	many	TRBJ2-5	CASSPKGQAKETQYF	TGTGCCAGCAGTCCCAAGGGGCAGGCCAAAGAGACCCAGTACTTC
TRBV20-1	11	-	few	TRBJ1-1	CSAIMVGEAFF	TGCAGTGCTATAATGGTGGGTGAAGCTTTCTTT
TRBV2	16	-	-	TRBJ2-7	CASKPFAGQRPYEQYF	TGTGCCAGCAAACCGTTTGCGGGACAGAGACCCTACGAGCAGTACTTC
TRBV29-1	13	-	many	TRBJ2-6	CSVRGAGANVLTF	TGCAGCGTTAGGGGGGCTGGGGCCAACGTCCTGACTTTC
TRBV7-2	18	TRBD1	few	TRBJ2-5	CASSLGWGVPGGKETQYF	TGTGCCAGCAGCTTAGGTTGGGGTGTGCCAGGGGGAAAAGAGACCCAGTACTTC
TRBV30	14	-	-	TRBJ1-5	CAWSRGEGNQPQHF	TGTGCCTGGAGTAGGGGTGAGGGCAATCAGCCCCAGCATTTT
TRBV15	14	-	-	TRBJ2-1	CATSVGRGRETQFF	TGTGCCACCAGCGTTGGAAGGGGGAGGGAGACCCAGTTCTTC
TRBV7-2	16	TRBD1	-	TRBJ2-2	CASSPQGSIVTGELFF	TGTGCCAGCAGCCCACAGGGGAGTATAGTTACCGGGGAGCTGTTTTTT
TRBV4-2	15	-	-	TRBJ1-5	CASSQDARGDQPQHF	TGTGCCAGCAGCCAAGACGCAAGGGGCGATCAGCCCCAGCATTTT
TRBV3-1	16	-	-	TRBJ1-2	CASSHVVPGTNYGYTF	TGTGCCAGCAGCCATGTTGTGCCAGGGACTAACTATGGCTACACCTTC
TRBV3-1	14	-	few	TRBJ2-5	CASRLQGYQETQYF	TGTGCCAGCAGACTACAGGGTTACCAAGAGACCCAGTACTTC
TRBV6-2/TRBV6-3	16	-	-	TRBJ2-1	CASIKGRVGTYNEQFF	TGTGCCAGCATCAAGGGTAGGGTCGGGACCTACAATGAGCAGTTCTTC
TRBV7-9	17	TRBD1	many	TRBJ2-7	CASSLGQGVSLVYEQYF	TGTGCCAGCAGCTTAGGTCAGGGGGTGAGTCTCGTCTACGAGCAGTACTTC